Sequencing of this T cell receptor (beta chain) was carried out in a study of blood T cell repertoires in COVID-19. Study-level information: The analysed material was cDNA or gDNA that came from T cells, B-cell-depleted T cells, or PBMCs.

Per the authors' pipeline: Reference gene primer amplification in the assay estimated nucleated cell counts. TCRdb keeps only in-frame clones here, not all; method: immunoSEQ multiplex PCR. The D gene and trimming were derived from the DNA, and the V and J assignments and clone size from that table. The table includes 120,000 to 150,000 clones, roughly 82% detected once. The germline gives CDR1 MNHEY, CDR2 SVGAGI. The CDR3 covers 15 residues. The V and J ends lost 6 bases and 0 bases respectively, with 12 bases between them. Sequencing was done on a sample of peripheral blood. The V and J genes are TRBV6-5 and TRBJ1-3; maybe TRBD1 (6 bases). The sequence was collected from a human donor in a cohort sampled during active COVID-19. The chain's CDR3 is CASRWGGISGNTIYF. DNA of the CDR3: TGTGCCAGCAGGTGGGGGGGCATCTCTGGAAACACCATATATTTT.